These 20 T cell receptor beta chains were all obtained from the same sample, sequenced in a study of T cells in tuberculosis (dated by TCRdb to 2016 to 2019). Reading the label with the study, this specimen's time point is: new active TB diagnosis, blood taken before or within 7 days of starting treatment. Libraries were constructed by the immunoSEQ multiplex PCR assay. What TCRdb holds here is the immuneACCESS table cut down to in-frame rearrangements. Part of the clones is not present; checked against another copy, under half of the missing clones reflect an unresolved V gene, and the others are unexplained. The sample yields around 33,000 clones; around 90% were counted once. The top ten constitute 7% of the sample. The sample in question was PBMCs, obtained at tuberculosis diagnosis. The receptors stem from an adult with tuberculosis. Some clones in this sample may be carry-over from other donors' samples.

The V gene is TRBV5-8, the J gene TRBJ2-3; TRBD1 matches 10 bases. V lost 3 bases, J lost 3 bases, and 7 bases stayed unmatched. Germline loops: CDR1 SGHTS, CDR2 YDEGEE. The CDR3 length is 16 residues. The CDR3 spells CASSWDRGVGTDTQYF. The CDR3 nucleotides are TGTGCCAGCAGCTGGGACAGGGGAGTGGGAACAGATACGCAGTATTTT. Full variable domain (rest looked up from reference TRBV5-8 and TRBJ2-3): EAGVTQSPTHLIKTRGQQATLRCSPISGHTSVYWYQQALGLGLQFLLWYDEGEERNRGNFPPRFSGRQFPNYSSELNVNALELEDSALYLCASSWDRGVGTDTQYFGPGTRLTVL.

The chain combines TRBV10-3 with TRBJ2-1, with D possibly matching TRBD2 (5 bases). The CDR3 covers 16 residues. Trimming removed 1 base from V and 5 bases from J, with 15 bases in between. Germline lookup yields CDR1 ENHRY and CDR2 SYGVKD. CDR3 nucleotide sequence: TGTGCCATCAGTGAGTGGGGAGCGGCGAGGGACAATGAGCAGTTCTTC. Translating it yields CAISEWGAARDNEQFF.

This sequence joins TRBV15 and TRBJ1-2; possibly TRBD1 for D (5 bases). The CDR3 is 16 residues long. The germline gives CDR1 LNHNV, CDR2 YYDKDF (reference sequence). The V end was cut by 0 bases, the J end by 6 bases, with 17 bases between. The CDR3 reads CATSRDRVIAWDGYTF. The CDR3 nucleotides read TGTGCCACCAGCAGAGACAGGGTAATTGCTTGGGATGGCTACACCTTC.

The chain employs TRBV7-8 and TRBJ2-3; 8 nucleotides match TRBD2. From germline, CDR1 is SGHVS and CDR2 FQNEAQ. V lost 1 base, J lost 1 base, and 10 bases stayed unmatched. The CDR3 is 18 amino acids. CDR3 in DNA: TGTGCCAGCAGCTTAGTTTTGCCCGGGACTAGGGGCACAGATACGCAGTATTTT. It translates to CASSLVLPGTRGTDTQYF.

The V and J genes are TRBV6-1 and TRBJ2-2; D is possibly TRBD1 (6 bases). Trimming cost V 4 bases and J 5 bases, with 11 bases left between them. CDR1 MNHNS and CDR2 SASEGT come from the germline V gene. The CDR3 runs to 14 residues. CDR3 sequence: CASSALGTTGELFF. CDR3 DNA sequence: TGTGCCAGCAGTGCCCTAGGGACAACCGGGGAGCTGTTTTTT.

J is TRBJ1-2 and V is TRBV5-8; 10 bases match TRBD1. The V gene end was trimmed by 4 bases and the J gene end by 4 bases; junction bases not matched to a gene: 10. Germline V gene lookup returns CDR1 SGHTS and CDR2 YDEGEE. The CDR3 spans 16 residues. This CDR3 reads CASSRGQGLVGYGYTF. DNA of the CDR3: TGTGCCAGCAGCAGGGGACAGGGGCTTGTGGGCTATGGCTACACCTTC. Supplemented by reference TRBV5-8 and TRBJ1-2, the full variable domain reads EAGVTQSPTHLIKTRGQQATLRCSPISGHTSVYWYQQALGLGLQFLLWYDEGEERNRGNFPPRFSGRQFPNYSSELNVNALELEDSALYLCASSRGQGLVGYGYTFGSGTRLTVV.

This chain joins TRBV5-8 and TRBJ1-3; TRBD1 might be the D (6 bases). The germline gives CDR1 SGHTS, CDR2 YDEGEE. This CDR3 is 18 amino acids long. Trimming stripped 2 bases from V and 1 base from J, with 19 bases between. The CDR3 protein is CASSFFTGATGSGNTIYF. CDR3 in DNA: TGTGCCAGCAGCTTTTTTACCGGGGCCACAGGGTCTGGAAACACCATATATTTT.

V is TRBV18 and J is TRBJ2-7; 9 positions agree with TRBD1. Trimming removed 4 bases from V and 4 bases from J; junction bases left unmatched: 11. The germline V gene has CDR1 KGHSH and CDR2 LQKENI. The CDR3 length is 16 residues. CDR3 in amino acids: CASSRAGTGSRYEQYF. CDR3 nucleotides: TGTGCCAGCTCACGGGCCGGGACAGGGTCGAGGTACGAGCAGTACTTC.

This clone was observed a single time. The V call is TRBV7-2, the J call TRBJ1-5; D remains unclear. Germline V gives CDR1 SGHTA, CDR2 FQGNSA. CDR3 length equals 15 residues. Deletions cut 3 bases from V and 2 bases from J, with 11 bases between. CDR3 nucleotide sequence: TGTGCCAGCAGCTTGGGTGGGCAGGGCAATCAGCCCCAGCATTTT. It translates to CASSLGGQGNQPQHF.

V gene TRBV6-1 combines with J gene TRBJ1-1; TRBD1 matches at 7 bases. Germline loops: CDR1 MNHNS, CDR2 SASEGT. The CDR3 spans 13 residues. Trimming at V came to 4 bases and at J to 1 base, leaving 0 bases not matched to a gene. In nucleotides, the CDR3 is TGTGCCAGCAGTGGACAGGGGAACACTGAAGCTTTCTTT. It codes for CASSGQGNTEAFF.

J is TRBJ2-7 and V is TRBV27; the D gene is possibly TRBD1 (6 bases). This CDR3 spans 16 amino acids. CDR1 and CDR2 (germline): MNHEY, SMNVEV (reference sequence). Deletions cut 6 bases from V and 0 bases from J, with 18 bases between. The CDR3 spells CASSSGAAQYSYEQYF. The CDR3 nucleotides read TGTGCCAGCAGCTCAGGGGCAGCCCAATACTCCTACGAGCAGTACTTC.

This chain connects TRBV4-1 to TRBJ2-5, with a possible D match to TRBD2 (6 bases). Trimming cost V 0 bases and J 2 bases, with 22 bases left between them. Germline CDR1 MGHRA, CDR2 YSYEKL. This CDR3 is 19 amino acids long. As DNA, the CDR3 is TGCGCCAGCAGCCAAGATGTGGCGTTGGGGGGTATCCCACAAGAGACCCAGTACTTC. Amino acid sequence: CASSQDVALGGIPQETQYF.

The rearrangement uses TRBV11-2 and TRBJ2-3; D not certain. Trimming cost V 2 bases and J 0 bases, with 12 bases left between them. The CDR3 is made up of 16 amino acids. Germline CDR1 SGHAT, CDR2 FQNNGV. Here the CDR3 DNA reads TGTGCCAGCAGCTTATTTTCTACCCCTAGCACAGATACGCAGTATTTT. Translation gives CASSLFSTPSTDTQYF.

The chain combines TRBV7-5 with TRBJ1-3; the D call in the table, TRBD1, was not verified against the DNA. TRBV7-5 is given as a pseudogene. The CDR3 extends over 19 amino acids. In DNA form, the CDR3 reads TGTGTCAGAAGCTTAGGCTGTGGTCCAGGGGGTAGCTCTGGAAACACCATATATTTT. Translated: CVRSLGCGPGGSSGNTIYF.

The table lists this clone with a few counts. V and J are TRBV19 and TRBJ1-2; 11 nucleotides line up with TRBD1. CDR1 and CDR2 (germline): LNHDA, SQIVND (reference sequence). V was pared by 4 bases and J by 7 bases, with 8 bases of the junction left unmatched. The CDR3 covers 15 residues. The CDR3 nucleotides read TGTGCCAGTAGTACTCCCGGACAGGGGGCGATTGGCTACACCTTC. This sequence encodes CASSTPGQGAIGYTF.

This sequence joins TRBV4-1 and TRBJ1-2, with 10 positions matching TRBD1. Trimming took 2 bases from V and 6 from J; bases not matched to a gene: 21. This CDR3 is 20 amino acids long. Germline lookup yields CDR1 MGHRA and CDR2 YSYEKL. The CDR3 is CASSQLALRQGASITDGYTF. The CDR3 DNA sequence: TGCGCCAGCAGCCAATTGGCCTTGCGACAGGGGGCGTCAATCACGGATGGCTACACCTTC.

The V gene is TRBV5-1, the J gene TRBJ2-1; D ambiguous. Trimming took off 0 bases at V and 2 bases at J, with 6 bases between the two ends. The CDR3 spans 14 residues. Per germline, CDR1 SGHRS and CDR2 YFSETQ. CDR3 protein: CASSLGLTYNEQFF. The CDR3 bases are TGCGCCAGCAGCTTGGGCCTAACCTACAATGAGCAGTTCTTC.

V usage is TRBV7-6 and J usage is TRBJ2-3; 9 bases agree with TRBD2. V lost 5 bases, J lost 5 bases, and 20 bases stayed unmatched. This CDR3 spans 19 amino acids. CDR1 is SGHVS, CDR2 FNYEAQ, per germline. CDR3 nucleotides: TGTGCCAGCAGCCCGAACTCCCCTATGGGCGGGGGGGGCGGAGATACGCAGTATTTT. Translation gives CASSPNSPMGGGGGDTQYF.

Here the CDR3 reads CASRGRDGETQYF. The CDR3 nucleotides are TGTGCCAGCAGAGGGCGGGACGGGGAGACCCAGTACTTC. The chain has TRBV2 and TRBJ2-5; TRBD2 might be the D (6 bases). The V end lost 6 bases, the J end lost 5 bases, and 13 bases lay between the germline ends. The germline V gene has CDR1 SNHLY and CDR2 FYNNEI. The CDR3 sequence is 13 residues long.

This rearrangement joins TRBV7-2 to TRBJ2-3; a weak D match, TRBD2 (5 bases). V dropped 6 bases and J dropped 5 bases, with 21 bases sitting between them. The CDR3 sequence is 16 residues long. The germline V gene has CDR1 SGHTA and CDR2 FQGNSA. CDR3: CASSFNGFGVLDTQYF. For the CDR3, the DNA is TGTGCCAGCAGTTTTAATGGATTCGGGGTATTAGATACGCAGTATTTT.